Shown below are 23 T cell receptor beta chains from a single sample sequenced in a study of cytomegalovirus exposure and HLA in healthy donors. PCR involved 60 Vbeta and 13 Jbeta primers. Sequenced by immunoSEQ multiplex PCR; TCRdb stores in-frame clones only, minus some. The sample includes 200,000 to 250,000 clones, over 65% seen only once; the top ten take 0.55% to 0.75%. The specimen sequenced was PBMCs. All receptors derive from a man between 18 and 35 years old in good health and CMV-seronegative.

This chain uses TRBV28 with TRBJ1-4; 9 bases are a match to TRBD1. The CDR3 covers 17 residues. After removal of 6 bases from V and 7 bases from J, the junction contained 15 bases not matched to a gene. The germline V gene has CDR1 MDHEN and CDR2 SYDVKM. The CDR3 sequence is CASSQGGTGNDGEKLFF. The CDR3 DNA is TGTGCCAGCAGCCAAGGGGGGACAGGGAATGATGGTGAAAAACTGTTTTTT.

The chain employs TRBV27 and TRBJ2-7; 9 nucleotides agree with TRBD2. V trimming: 5 bases; J trimming: 7 bases; junction bases outside the gene matches: 12. CDR3 length: 15 amino acids. Germline V lookup: CDR1 MNHEY, CDR2 SMNVEV (reference sequence). The CDR3 DNA is TGTGCCAGCAGTAGACTAGCGGATCCAGGGTATGAGCAGTACTTC. Its protein product is CASSRLADPGYEQYF.

This clone was seen a few times. This chain uses TRBV7-6 with TRBJ2-3; a weak D match, TRBD1 (6 bases). This CDR3 has 14 amino acids. Trimming took 1 base from V and 2 from J, leaving 7 bases between them. Germline-derived CDR1 and CDR2 are SGHVS and FNYEAQ. The CDR3 reads CASSLVGATDTQYF. DNA of the CDR3: TGTGCCAGCAGCTTAGTGGGGGCCACAGATACGCAGTATTTT.

Details on this clone: The sample carries other DNA sequences with the same CDR3. The chain employs TRBV5-1 and TRBJ2-5; the D gene is possibly TRBD2 (5 bases). The V gene's germline CDR1 is SGHRS and CDR2 YFSETQ. CDR3 length: 12 amino acids. Trimming stripped 7 bases from V and 1 base from J, with 8 bases between. The CDR3 DNA reads as TGCGCCAGCGGAAGCGGCCAAGAGACCCAGTACTTC. It specifies CASGSGQETQYF. Drawing the rest from reference TRBV5-1 and TRBJ2-5, the complete variable domain is KAGVTQTPRYLIKTRGQQVTLSCSPISGHRSVSWYQQTPGQGLQFLFEYFSETQRNKGNFPGRFSGRQFSNSRSEMNVSTLELGDSALYLCASGSGQETQYFGPGTRLLVL.

The chain joins TRBV28 to TRBJ2-7; 10 bases align to TRBD1. This CDR3 has 15 residues. Germline V gene lookup returns CDR1 MDHEN and CDR2 SYDVKM. V gave up 4 bases and J gave up 4 bases; unmatched junction bases: 7. Here the CDR3 reads CASSSPGQGIYEQYF. CDR3 DNA: TGTGCCAGCAGTTCCCCGGGACAGGGGATTTACGAGCAGTACTTC.

The chain carries TRBV4-2 and TRBJ2-7; 11 bases are a match to TRBD2. V lost 0 bases, J lost 5 bases, and 6 bases stayed unmatched. This CDR3 comprises 16 residues. The germline CDR1 and CDR2 sequences are LGHNA and YNFKEQ. The CDR3 DNA sequence: TGTGCCAGCAGCCAAGACCGACTAGCGGGAACCCACGAGCAGTACTTC. It specifies CASSQDRLAGTHEQYF.

V usage is TRBV23-1 and J usage is TRBJ2-5, with D possibly being TRBD1 (6 bases). TRBV23-1 is identified as an open reading frame with a role that is uncertain. The length of the CDR3 is 18 residues. V lost 7 bases, J lost 3 bases, and 27 bases lay in between. The DNA of the CDR3 is TGCGCCAGCACCAAAGCTCAAAGGAGAAGACAGGCCAAAGAGACCCAGTACTTC. This encodes CASTKAQRRRQAKETQYF.

The gene calls are TRBV28 and TRBJ1-3; 8 bases fit TRBD1. Germline V gives CDR1 MDHEN, CDR2 SYDVKM. This CDR3 has 13 residues. With V trimmed by 6 bases and J by 9 bases, 7 bases remained unmatched. This chain's CDR3 is CASRDRAPSTIYF. In DNA form, the CDR3 reads TGTGCCAGCAGGGACAGGGCCCCCAGCACCATATATTTT.

The rearrangement links TRBV27 to TRBJ1-4; no clear D. This CDR3 comprises 18 residues. CDR1 MNHEY and CDR2 SMNVEV come from the germline V gene (reference sequence). V was cut by 6 bases and J by 1 base, with 21 bases left in between. CDR3 protein: CASSPFATLYGTNEKLFF. Here the CDR3 DNA reads TGTGCCAGCAGCCCCTTCGCCACTCTGTATGGAACTAATGAAAAACTGTTTTTT.

This clone was found once. This rearrangement joins TRBV18 to TRBJ2-1; D gene unclear. CDR1 KGHSH and CDR2 LQKENI come from the germline V gene. The CDR3 runs to 15 residues. V lost 5 bases and J 0 bases, leaving 11 bases between the germline ends. In DNA, the CDR3 is TGTGCCAGCTCATCCCGACTCTTCTCCTACAATGAGCAGTTCTTC. Translation gives CASSSRLFSYNEQFF.

The chain employs TRBV2 and TRBJ2-1, with 10 nucleotides matching TRBD1. The germline V gene encodes CDR1 SNHLY and CDR2 FYNNEI. Trimming took 5 bases from V and 3 from J; bases not matched to a gene: 7. This CDR3 has 16 residues. The CDR3 DNA reads as TGTGCCAGCAGTTTTATCCGGGACAGGGGCTACAATGAGCAGTTCTTC. Translating it yields CASSFIRDRGYNEQFF.

This chain's CDR3 is CASSEWQANQPQHF. The CDR3 DNA reads as TGTGCCAGCAGTGAATGGCAGGCCAATCAGCCCCAGCATTTT. J is TRBJ1-5 and V is TRBV2; no firm D call. Germline V lookup: CDR1 SNHLY, CDR2 FYNNEI. The CDR3 has 14 residues. With 2 bases removed from V and 3 bases from J, the gap between germline ends came to 8 bases.

The V call is TRBV29-1, the J call TRBJ1-1; a possible D gene is TRBD1 (5 bases). CDR3 length equals 12 residues. With 4 bases removed from V and 4 bases from J, the gap between germline ends came to 10 bases. The germline CDR1 and CDR2 sequences are SQVTM and ANQGSEA. The chain's CDR3 is CSVVRVSTEAFF. CDR3 sequence (DNA): TGCAGCGTTGTCAGGGTCTCCACTGAAGCTTTCTTT.

This chain connects TRBV4-2 to TRBJ2-7; TRBD2 aligns across 7 bases. The CDR3 sequence is 14 residues long. With 3 bases clipped from V and 8 bases from J, the junction kept 10 bases outside the gene matches. Germline V CDR1 and CDR2: LGHNA, YNFKEQ. This CDR3 reads CASSQNGASGKQYF. CDR3 nucleotide sequence: TGTGCCAGCAGCCAGAATGGGGCTAGCGGAAAGCAGTACTTC.

The rearrangement links TRBV2 to TRBJ2-7; D not certain. The V gene lost 3 bases and the J gene lost 3 bases, with 9 bases spanning the gap. The germline gives CDR1 SNHLY, CDR2 FYNNEI. The CDR3 length is 13 residues. In DNA form, the CDR3 reads TGTGCCAGCAGTGAGCAGGTTATCTACGAGCAGTACTTC. Protein: CASSEQVIYEQYF.

The chain recombines TRBV6-1 with TRBJ2-1, with 8 nucleotides matching TRBD2. Trimming at V came to 6 bases and at J to 9 bases, leaving 7 bases not matched to a gene. Germline loops: CDR1 MNHNS, CDR2 SASEGT. This CDR3 contains 13 residues. The CDR3 loop reads CASRPGREVEQFF. CDR3 nucleotides: TGTGCCAGCAGGCCTGGGCGGGAGGTTGAGCAGTTCTTC.

This chain uses TRBV4-2 with TRBJ2-1, with 9 bases identical to TRBD2. Germline CDR1 reads LGHNA; CDR2 reads YNFKEQ. J was trimmed by 3 bases and V by 0 bases; bases with no gene match: 6. CDR3 size: 17 residues. The CDR3 spells CASSQERLAGVYNEQFF. CDR3 DNA: TGTGCCAGCAGCCAAGAGCGGTTAGCGGGGGTCTACAATGAGCAGTTCTTC.

V and J are TRBV5-1 and TRBJ2-1; TRBD1 might be the D (6 bases). The CDR3 is 15 residues long. The germline V and J ends were trimmed by 0 bases and 4 bases, with 11 bases remaining between them. Germline V gene lookup returns CDR1 SGHRS and CDR2 YFSETQ. The CDR3 region has the DNA TGCGCCAGCAGCTTGGAGGCAGGGGCGTACAATGAGCAGTTCTTC. It yields the protein CASSLEAGAYNEQFF. The whole variable domain, filled in from reference TRBV5-1 and TRBJ2-1, reads KAGVTQTPRYLIKTRGQQVTLSCSPISGHRSVSWYQQTPGQGLQFLFEYFSETQRNKGNFPGRFSGRQFSNSRSEMNVSTLELGDSALYLCASSLEAGAYNEQFFGPGTRLTVL.

V is TRBV5-6 and J is TRBJ2-3, with D perhaps TRBD1 (5 bases). This CDR3 spans 14 amino acids. Germline V gene sequence: CDR1 SGHDT, CDR2 YYEEEE. Trimming pared 3 bases from V and 1 base from J, leaving 9 bases between. The CDR3 DNA reads TGTGCCAGCAGCTATGGACACCGCACAGATACGCAGTATTTT. Translation gives CASSYGHRTDTQYF.

This chain connects TRBV6-5 to TRBJ2-7; a weak D match, TRBD2 (6 bases). V lost 0 bases and J lost 3, with 15 bases in between. The CDR3 length is 16 residues. The V gene's germline CDR1 is MNHEY and CDR2 SVGAGI. For the CDR3, the DNA is TGTGCCAGCAGTTACTCTTACTCGAGGACTAACTACGAGCAGTACTTC. Protein sequence: CASSYSYSRTNYEQYF.

The V gene is TRBV19, the J gene TRBJ2-7; D perhaps matches TRBD2 (6 bases). V was trimmed by 7 bases and J by 0 bases, leaving 16 bases between them. The V gene's germline CDR1 is LNHDA and CDR2 SQIVND (reference sequence). The CDR3 is made up of 15 amino acids. The CDR3 loop is CASTPGGGSSYEQYF. The CDR3 nucleotides are TGTGCCAGTACCCCAGGCGGAGGGAGCTCCTACGAGCAGTACTTC.

V usage is TRBV27 and J usage is TRBJ1-1; D is perhaps TRBD1 (5 bases). CDR3 size: 15 residues. CDR1 and CDR2 from the germline V gene are MNHEY and SMNVEV (reference sequence). Trimming removed 0 bases from V and 0 bases from J, with 8 bases in between. CDR3 in DNA: TGTGCCAGCAGTTTATCTGGGGCCATGAACACTGAAGCTTTCTTT. Protein product: CASSLSGAMNTEAFF.

The J gene is TRBJ2-7, the V gene TRBV7-9; weak D call: TRBD2 (7 bases). The germline gives CDR1 SEHNR, CDR2 FQNEAQ (reference sequence). V shed 5 bases and J shed 1 base, with 18 bases lying between them. This CDR3 has 16 residues. The CDR3 reads CASSPRGAWRSYEQYF. The CDR3 region has the DNA TGTGCCAGCAGCCCCCGGGGGGCTTGGAGATCCTACGAGCAGTACTTC.